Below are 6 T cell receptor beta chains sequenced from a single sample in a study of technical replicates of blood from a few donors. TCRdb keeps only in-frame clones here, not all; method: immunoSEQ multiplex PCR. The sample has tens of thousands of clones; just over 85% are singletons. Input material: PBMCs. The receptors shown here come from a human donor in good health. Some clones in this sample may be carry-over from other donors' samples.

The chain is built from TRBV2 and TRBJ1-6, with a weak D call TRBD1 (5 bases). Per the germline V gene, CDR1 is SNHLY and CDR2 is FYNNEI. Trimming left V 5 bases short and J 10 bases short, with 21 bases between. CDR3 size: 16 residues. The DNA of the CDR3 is TGTGCCAGCAGTACCAATTCAGGAGGGGATGGGTCACCCCTCCACTTT. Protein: CASSTNSGGDGSPLHF.

Here the CDR3 DNA reads TGTGCCAGTAGGACGCAGGGGGGCACCGGGGAGCTGTTTTTT. This gives the protein CASRTQGGTGELFF. V and J are TRBV19 and TRBJ2-2; tentative D call: TRBD1 (7 bases). CDR3 size: 14 residues. V lost 6 bases and J 4 bases, leaving 12 bases between the germline ends. The V gene's germline CDR1 is LNHDA and CDR2 SQIVND (reference sequence).

Here the CDR3 reads CASSPGSETQYF. The CDR3 DNA sequence: TGTGCCAGCAGCCCAGGCAGTGAGACCCAGTACTTC. V and J are TRBV4-2 and TRBJ2-5; no reliable D call. The CDR3 has 12 amino acids. Deletions cut 4 bases from V and 5 bases from J, with 8 bases between. The germline V gene has CDR1 LGHNA and CDR2 YNFKEQ.

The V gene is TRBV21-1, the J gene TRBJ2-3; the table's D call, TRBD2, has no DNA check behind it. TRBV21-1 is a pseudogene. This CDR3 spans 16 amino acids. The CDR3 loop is CASSTTSGGVTDTQYF. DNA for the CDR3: TGTGCCAGCAGCACGACTAGCGGGGGGGTCACAGATACGCAGTATTTT.

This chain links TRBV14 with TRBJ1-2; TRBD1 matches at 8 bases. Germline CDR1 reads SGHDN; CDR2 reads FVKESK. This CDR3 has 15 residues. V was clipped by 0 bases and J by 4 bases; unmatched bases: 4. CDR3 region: CASSQDSGQVYGYTF. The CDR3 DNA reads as TGTGCCAGCAGCCAAGATTCGGGACAGGTCTATGGCTACACCTTC.

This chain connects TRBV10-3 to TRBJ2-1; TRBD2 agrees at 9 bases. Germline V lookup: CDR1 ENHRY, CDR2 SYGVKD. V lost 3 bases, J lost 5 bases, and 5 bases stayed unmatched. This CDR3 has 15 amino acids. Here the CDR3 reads CAISDPEREDNEQFF. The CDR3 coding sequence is TGTGCCATCAGTGACCCAGAGCGGGAGGACAATGAGCAGTTCTTC.